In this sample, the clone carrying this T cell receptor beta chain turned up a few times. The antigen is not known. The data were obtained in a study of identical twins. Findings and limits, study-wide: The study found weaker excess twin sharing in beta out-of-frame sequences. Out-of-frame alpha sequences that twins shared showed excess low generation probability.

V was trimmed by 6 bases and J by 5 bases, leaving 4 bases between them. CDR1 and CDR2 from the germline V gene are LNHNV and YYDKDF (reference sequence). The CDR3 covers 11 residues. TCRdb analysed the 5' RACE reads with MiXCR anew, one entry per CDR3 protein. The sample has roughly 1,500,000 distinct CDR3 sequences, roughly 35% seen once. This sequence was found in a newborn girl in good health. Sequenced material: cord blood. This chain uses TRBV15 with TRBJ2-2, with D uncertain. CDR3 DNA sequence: TGTGCCACCAGACTAACCGGGGAGCTGTTTTTT. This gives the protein CATRLTGELFF.